These 20 T cell receptor beta chains were all obtained from the same sample, sequenced in a study of human thymus T cells. TCRdb keeps only in-frame clones here, not all; method: immunoSEQ multiplex PCR. The sample carries tens of thousands of clones, 90% to 95% recorded once. During corrective heart surgery, resections were taken, and the thymus tissue came from them. Sequences were obtained from thymus tissue. Receptor source: a girl under three years old with a congenital heart defect but otherwise immunologically healthy.

This chain uses TRBV5-1 with TRBJ2-1; D perhaps matches TRBD2 (7 bases). Trimming cost V 6 bases and J 8 bases, with 18 bases left between them. CDR3 size: 14 residues. Germline V gene data show CDR1 as SGHRS and CDR2 as YFSETQ. Written as DNA, the CDR3 is TGCGCCAGCACTCCCGAAGGGGGAGGGCATGAGCAGTTCTTC. It is translated as CASTPEGGGHEQFF.

This clone was seen only once. Other nucleotide sequences from this sample produce the same CDR3. CDR3 region: CASRSDRGETEAFF. In nucleotides, the CDR3 is TGTGCCAGCAGATCAGACAGGGGAGAAACTGAAGCTTTCTTT. The chain uses TRBV7-2 and TRBJ1-1, with 8 bases matching TRBD1. The CDR3 covers 14 residues. J gave up 5 bases and V 6 bases, and 8 bases lay outside the gene matches. Looked up from germline, CDR1 is SGHTA and CDR2 is FQGNSA.

V and J are TRBV25-1 and TRBJ1-3; D is undetermined. Trimming pared 0 bases from V and 2 bases from J, leaving 5 bases between. Per germline, CDR1 MGHDK and CDR2 SYGVNS. The CDR3 covers 14 residues. CDR3 loop: CASSEYPAGNTIYF. The CDR3 bases are TGTGCCAGCAGTGAATACCCGGCTGGAAACACCATATATTTT.

The rearrangement links TRBV5-1 to TRBJ1-1; 8 positions agree with TRBD1. The CDR3 extends over 17 amino acids. Germline CDR1 is SGHRS and CDR2 is YFSETQ. The J segment lost 3 bases and the V segment lost 7 bases, leaving 17 bases of the junction unmatched. The DNA of the CDR3 is TGCGCCAGCCACAGGACAGGGCTTTTCTCGGGGGACACTGAAGCTTTCTTT. This encodes CASHRTGLFSGDTEAFF.

The gene calls are TRBV28 and TRBJ2-5; 7 bases line up with TRBD1. The CDR3 spans 13 residues. V lost 6 bases, J lost 3 bases, and 4 bases stayed unmatched. CDR1 and CDR2 (germline): MDHEN, SYDVKM. CDR3 sequence: CASSFTGEETQYF. The CDR3 DNA follows: TGTGCCAGCAGCTTTACAGGGGAAGAGACCCAGTACTTC.

The chain employs TRBV5-1 and TRBJ2-6; the D is unclear. The CDR3 totals 15 residues. V lost 0 bases and J lost 2, with 6 bases in between. Germline CDR1 SGHRS, CDR2 YFSETQ. The CDR3 sequence is CASSLVGPGANVLTF. DNA for the CDR3: TGCGCCAGCAGCTTGGTTGGGCCTGGGGCCAACGTCCTGACTTTC.

V is TRBV27 and J is TRBJ2-1; 9 positions agree with TRBD2. The V and J ends lost 6 bases and 4 bases, in that order; junction bases with no gene match: 4. The germline CDR1 and CDR2 sequences are MNHEY and SMNVEV (reference sequence). This CDR3 has 14 amino acids. The chain's CDR3 is CASRSSGDYNEQFF. The CDR3 coding sequence is TGTGCCAGCAGGTCTAGCGGGGATTACAATGAGCAGTTCTTC.

For the CDR3, the DNA is TGTGCCAGCAGCTTCCCCGGGACCTATAATACCCGGGGGGAGACCCAGTACTTC. Its protein is CASSFPGTYNTRGETQYF. The chain uses TRBV7-2 and TRBJ2-5; a weak D match, TRBD2 (6 bases). Germline V lookup: CDR1 SGHTA, CDR2 FQGNSA. This CDR3 comprises 18 residues. Trimming cost V 3 bases and J 5 bases, with 25 bases left between them. Supplemented by reference TRBV7-2 and TRBJ2-5, the full variable domain reads GAGVSQSPSNKVTEKGKDVELRCDPISGHTALYWYRQSLGQGLEFLIYFQGNSAPDKSGLPSDRFSAERTGGSVSTLTIQRTQQEDSAVYLCASSFPGTYNTRGETQYFGPGTRLLVL.

This chain links TRBV10-3 with TRBJ2-3; 10 bases are a match to TRBD1. CDR1 ENHRY and CDR2 SYGVKD come from the germline V gene. The length of the CDR3 is 15 residues. V shed 4 bases, J shed 7 bases, and the junction held 8 bases outside the gene matches. CDR3 sequence: CAISVPGQGLNTQYF. The CDR3 DNA follows: TGTGCCATCAGTGTTCCGGGACAGGGGTTGAATACGCAGTATTTT.

The V and J genes are TRBV30 and TRBJ1-1; D not resolved. Germline values: CDR1 GTSNPN, CDR2 SVGIG (reference sequence). Trimming left V 3 bases short and J 5 bases short, with 10 bases between. This CDR3 comprises 12 residues. This CDR3 reads CAWSPPGTEAFF. In nucleotides, the CDR3 is TGTGCCTGGAGCCCGCCGGGAACTGAAGCTTTCTTT.

This chain links TRBV28 with TRBJ2-6; the D is unclear. Trimming shortened V by 3 bases and J by 2 bases, and 23 bases separated the two germline ends. The CDR3 consists of 20 residues. Germline CDR1 reads MDHEN; CDR2 reads SYDVKM. The CDR3, as DNA: TGTGCCAGCAGTTTCTGGGCTGACTCTGCTTCTCTAGCTGGGGCCAACGTCCTGACTTTC. This codes for CASSFWADSASLAGANVLTF. Variable domain in full (rest from reference TRBV28 and TRBJ2-6): DVKVTQSSRYLVKRTGEKVFLECVQDMDHENMFWYRQDPGLGLRLIYFSYDVKMKEKGDIPEGYSVSREKKERFSLILESASTNQTSMYLCASSFWADSASLAGANVLTFGAGSRLTVL.

CDR3 coding DNA: TGTGCCAGCAGTTCGGGTGTCCAGTACTTC. Its translation: CASSSGVQYF. The chain couples TRBV27 to TRBJ2-5; D ambiguous. The CDR3 runs 10 residues. Between the trimmed V and J ends, which lost 4 bases and 10 bases, there was a span of 7 bases. Germline V lookup: CDR1 MNHEY, CDR2 SMNVEV (reference sequence).

This chain joins TRBV11-2 and TRBJ2-6; TRBD1 agrees at 10 bases. With 2 bases clipped from V and 0 bases from J, the junction kept 7 bases outside the gene matches. The CDR3 is made up of 19 amino acids. The germline gives CDR1 SGHAT, CDR2 FQNNGV. The CDR3 reads CASSLFGGTGDSGANVLTF. The CDR3 nucleotides read TGTGCCAGCAGCTTATTCGGGGGGACAGGGGACTCTGGGGCCAACGTCCTGACTTTC. The whole variable domain, remainder taken from reference TRBV11-2 and TRBJ2-6, is EAGVAQSPRYKIIEKRQSVAFWCNPISGHATLYWYQQILGQGPKLLIQFQNNGVVDDSQLPKDRFSAERLKGVDSTLKIQPAKLEDSAVYLCASSLFGGTGDSGANVLTFGAGSRLTVL.

V usage is TRBV19 and J usage is TRBJ1-5, with D perhaps TRBD1 (6 bases). V dropped 1 base and J dropped 5 bases, with 21 bases sitting between them. Germline CDR1 is LNHDA and CDR2 is SQIVND (reference sequence). The CDR3 is 18 amino acids. DNA of the CDR3: TGTGCCAGTAGTATAGTGAAATTCCCAGGGGAGGTTGATCAGCCCCAGCATTTT. Protein product: CASSIVKFPGEVDQPQHF.

V gene TRBV7-8 combines with J gene TRBJ1-1; D not resolved. The CDR3 is 17 residues long. Trimming took 0 bases from V and 7 from J, leaving 21 bases between them. Looked up from germline, CDR1 is SGHVS and CDR2 is FQNEAQ. CDR3 sequence (DNA): TGTGCCAGCAGCTTAGCGCCTACCATTCCCCGGGCTTATGAAGCTTTCTTT. This translates into CASSLAPTIPRAYEAFF.

This rearrangement joins TRBV4-1 to TRBJ1-5; D is ambiguous. Germline CDR1 reads MGHRA; CDR2 reads YSYEKL. Trimming pared 2 bases from V and 3 bases from J, leaving 8 bases between. The CDR3 runs 14 residues. In DNA, the CDR3 is TGCGCCAGCAGCCAACCAGGTCCCAATCAGCCCCAGCATTTT. Translating gives CASSQPGPNQPQHF.

The chain has TRBV6-1 and TRBJ2-4, with TRBD1 as a possible D gene (7 bases). The length of the CDR3 is 16 residues. V lost 4 bases and J lost 0, with 13 bases in between. Germline values: CDR1 MNHNS, CDR2 SASEGT. This CDR3 is CASSGQGLLAKNIQYF. Here the CDR3 DNA reads TGTGCCAGCAGTGGACAGGGACTCCTAGCCAAAAACATTCAGTACTTC.

This chain joins TRBV19 and TRBJ2-1, with TRBD2 identical over 14 bases. Germline V gives CDR1 LNHDA, CDR2 SQIVND (reference sequence). This CDR3 comprises 16 residues. J gave up 9 bases and V 5 bases, and 9 bases lay outside the gene matches. In nucleotides, the CDR3 is TGTGCCAGTAGTCGCGCCGGGACTAGCGGGAGTAGTGAGCAGTTCTTC. Translation gives CASSRAGTSGSSEQFF.

CDR3 amino acids: CASGFAGATQPQHF. CDR3 in DNA: TGTGCTAGTGGTTTCGCAGGGGCGACTCAGCCCCAGCATTTT. The chain links TRBV12-5 to TRBJ1-5; TRBD1 might be the D (6 bases). The CDR3 extends over 14 amino acids. The germline V gene has CDR1 LGHNT and CDR2 FRNRAP. Trimming cost V 3 bases and J 6 bases, with 12 bases left between them.

The chain carries TRBV4-3 and TRBJ2-2; 7 bases match TRBD1. This CDR3 is built from 17 residues. The germline gives CDR1 LGHNA, CDR2 YSLEER. Trimming at V came to 0 bases and at J to 4 bases, leaving 8 bases not matched to a gene. In DNA form, the CDR3 reads TGCGCCAGCAGCCAAGAAGGCCAGGCAGGGGGCACCGGGGAGCTGTTTTTT. It codes for CASSQEGQAGGTGELFF.